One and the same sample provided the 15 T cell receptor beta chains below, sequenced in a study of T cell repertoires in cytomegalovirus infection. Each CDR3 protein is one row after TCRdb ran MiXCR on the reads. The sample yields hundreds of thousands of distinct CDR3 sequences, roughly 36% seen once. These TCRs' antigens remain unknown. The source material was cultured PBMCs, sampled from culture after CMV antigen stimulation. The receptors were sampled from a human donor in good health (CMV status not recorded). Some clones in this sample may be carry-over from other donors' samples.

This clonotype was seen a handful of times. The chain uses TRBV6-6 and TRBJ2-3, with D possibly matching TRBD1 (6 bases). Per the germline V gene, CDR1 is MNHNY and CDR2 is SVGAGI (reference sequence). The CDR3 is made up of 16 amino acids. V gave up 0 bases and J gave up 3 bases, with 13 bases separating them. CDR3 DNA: TGTGCCAGCAGTTACTCGTCAGGGGTTGATACAGATACGCAGTATTTT. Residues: CASSYSSGVDTDTQYF.

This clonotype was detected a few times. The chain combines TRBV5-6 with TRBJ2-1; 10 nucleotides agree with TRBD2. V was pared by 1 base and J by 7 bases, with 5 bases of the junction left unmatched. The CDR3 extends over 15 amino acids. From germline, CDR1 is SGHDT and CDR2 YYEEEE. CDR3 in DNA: TGTGCCAGCAGCTTGAGTACTAGCGGGGCGAATGAGCAGTTCTTC. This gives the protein CASSLSTSGANEQFF.

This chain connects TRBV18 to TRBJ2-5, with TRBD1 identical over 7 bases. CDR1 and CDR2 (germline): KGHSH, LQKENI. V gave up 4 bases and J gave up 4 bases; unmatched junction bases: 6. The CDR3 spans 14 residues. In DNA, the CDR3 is TGTGCCAGCTCACATGACAGGGAATCAGAGACCCAGTACTTC. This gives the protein CASSHDRESETQYF.

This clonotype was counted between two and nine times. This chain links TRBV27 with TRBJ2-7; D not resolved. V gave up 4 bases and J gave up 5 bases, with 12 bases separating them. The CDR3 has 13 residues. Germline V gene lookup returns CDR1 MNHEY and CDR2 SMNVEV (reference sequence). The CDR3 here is CASSYNSLDEQYF. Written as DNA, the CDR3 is TGTGCCAGCAGTTATAACAGTCTGGACGAGCAGTACTTC.

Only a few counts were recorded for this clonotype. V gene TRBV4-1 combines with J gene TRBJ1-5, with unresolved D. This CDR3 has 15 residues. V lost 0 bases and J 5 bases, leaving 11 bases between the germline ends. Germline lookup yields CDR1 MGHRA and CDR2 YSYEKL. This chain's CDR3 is CASSQDYTAHQPQHF. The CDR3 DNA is TGCGCCAGCAGCCAAGATTACACAGCCCATCAGCCCCAGCATTTT.

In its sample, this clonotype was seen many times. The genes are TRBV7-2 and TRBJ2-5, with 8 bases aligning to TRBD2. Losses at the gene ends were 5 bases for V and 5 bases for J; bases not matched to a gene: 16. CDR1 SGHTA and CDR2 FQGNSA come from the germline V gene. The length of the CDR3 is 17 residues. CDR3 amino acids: CASSPGLAGRGWETQYF. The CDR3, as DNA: TGTGCCAGCAGCCCAGGACTAGCCGGGAGAGGGTGGGAGACCCAGTACTTC. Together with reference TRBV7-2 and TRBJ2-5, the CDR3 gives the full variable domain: GAGVSQSPSNKVTEKGKDVELRCDPISGHTALYWYRQSLGQGLEFLIYFQGNSAPDKSGLPSDRFSAERTGGSVSTLTIQRTQQEDSAVYLCASSPGLAGRGWETQYFGPGTRLLVL.

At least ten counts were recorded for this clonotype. The CDR3 nucleotides are TGTGCCAGCAGCTTGGTCGGGACAGGGGCCGGAGGGAAACTGTTTTTT. It translates to CASSLVGTGAGGKLFF. V is TRBV7-2 and J is TRBJ1-4; 10 bases agree with TRBD1. The germline gives CDR1 SGHTA, CDR2 FQGNSA. Trimming at V came to 3 bases and at J to 11 bases, leaving 12 bases not matched to a gene. CDR3 length equals 16 residues.

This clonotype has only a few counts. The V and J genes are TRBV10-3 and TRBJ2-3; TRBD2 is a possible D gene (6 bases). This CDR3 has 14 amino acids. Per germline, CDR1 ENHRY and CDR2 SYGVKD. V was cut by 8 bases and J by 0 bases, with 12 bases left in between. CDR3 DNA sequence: TGTGCCATCGGAAGCCGGGGGAGCACAGATACGCAGTATTTT. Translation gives CAIGSRGSTDTQYF.

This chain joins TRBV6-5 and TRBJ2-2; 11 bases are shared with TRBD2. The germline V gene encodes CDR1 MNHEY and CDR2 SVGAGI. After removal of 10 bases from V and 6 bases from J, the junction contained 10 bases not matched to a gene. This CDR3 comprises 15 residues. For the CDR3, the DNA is TGTGCCACCTCATTAGCGGGAGGGAGCCCCGGGGAGCTGTTTTTT. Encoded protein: CATSLAGGSPGELFF.

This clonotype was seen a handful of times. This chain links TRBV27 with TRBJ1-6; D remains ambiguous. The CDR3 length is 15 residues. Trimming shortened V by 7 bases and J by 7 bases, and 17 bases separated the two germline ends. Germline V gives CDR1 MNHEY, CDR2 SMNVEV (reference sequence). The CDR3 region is CASNNTLGGNSPLHF. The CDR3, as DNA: TGTGCCAGCAACAACACGTTAGGTGGGAATTCACCCCTCCACTTT.

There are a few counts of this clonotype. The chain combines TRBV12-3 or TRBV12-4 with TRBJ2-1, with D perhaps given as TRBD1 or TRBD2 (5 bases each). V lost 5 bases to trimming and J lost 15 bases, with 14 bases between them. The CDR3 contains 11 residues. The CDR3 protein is CASSLRDVRFF. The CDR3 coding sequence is TGTGCCAGCAGTCTCCGGGACGTACGGTTCTTC.

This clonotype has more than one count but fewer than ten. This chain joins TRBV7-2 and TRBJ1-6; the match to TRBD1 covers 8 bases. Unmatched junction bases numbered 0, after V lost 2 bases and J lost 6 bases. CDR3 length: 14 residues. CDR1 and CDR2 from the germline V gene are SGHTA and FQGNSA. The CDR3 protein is CASSLQGANSPLHF. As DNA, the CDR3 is TGTGCCAGCAGCTTACAGGGGGCTAATTCACCCCTCCACTTT.

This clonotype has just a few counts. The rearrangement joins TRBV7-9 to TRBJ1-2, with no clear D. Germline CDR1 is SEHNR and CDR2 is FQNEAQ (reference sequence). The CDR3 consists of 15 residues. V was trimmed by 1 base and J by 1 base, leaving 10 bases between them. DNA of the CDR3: TGTGCCAGCAGCTTAGAAGGGATGTATAACTATGGCTACACCTTC. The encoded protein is CASSLEGMYNYGYTF.

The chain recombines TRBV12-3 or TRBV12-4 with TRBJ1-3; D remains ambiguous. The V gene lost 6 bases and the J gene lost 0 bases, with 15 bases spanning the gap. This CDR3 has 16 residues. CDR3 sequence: CASSLRPEPSGNTIYF. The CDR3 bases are TGTGCCAGCAGCCTTCGACCTGAACCCTCTGGAAACACCATATATTTT.

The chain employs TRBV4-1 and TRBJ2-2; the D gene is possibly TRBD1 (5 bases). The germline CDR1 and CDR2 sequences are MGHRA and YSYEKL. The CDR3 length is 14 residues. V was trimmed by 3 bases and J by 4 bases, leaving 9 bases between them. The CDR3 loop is CASSQDTTTGELFF. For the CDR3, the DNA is TGCGCCAGCAGCCAGGACACAACCACCGGGGAGCTGTTTTTT.